The 25 T cell receptor beta chains in this list originate from one sample, sequenced in a study of vaccination and CD4 T cells after COVID-19. Treatment: approximately nine-day PBMC culture with coronavirus spike peptide pools or control peptides (ViraFEST assay). The antigens for these receptors are not known. The assay that was used to sequence DNA from cultured CD4+ T cells was the Oncomine TCR Beta short-read assay. TCRdb passed the PCR reads through MiXCR, listing each CDR3 protein once. The table includes approximately 25,000 distinct CDR3 sequences, around two thirds detected once. The sample was CD4+ T cells from blood, cultured in vitro. The receptors originated from a human donor who had recovered from COVID-19.

This clonotype appeared once. This sequence joins TRBV28 and TRBJ1-1; a weak D match, TRBD1 (6 bases). Germline values: CDR1 MDHEN, CDR2 SYDVKM. With 5 bases removed from V and 7 bases from J, the gap between germline ends came to 20 bases. CDR3 length: 15 residues. The CDR3 DNA reads as TGTGCCAGCAGTGGGGGCGGGGCAGGGTTCGGTGAAGCTTTCTTT. Translating gives CASSGGGAGFGEAFF.

This clonotype was recorded a few times. The V call is TRBV30, the J call TRBJ1-5; D unresolved. The V end lost 1 base, the J end lost 3 bases, and 7 bases lay between the germline ends. CDR3 size: 13 residues. Germline lookup yields CDR1 GTSNPN and CDR2 SVGIG (reference sequence). The CDR3 coding sequence is TGTGCCTGGAGTGGGACCTACAATCAGCCCCAGCATTTT. This sequence encodes CAWSGTYNQPQHF. Full variable domain (rest looked up from reference TRBV30 and TRBJ1-5): SQTIHQWPATLVQPVGSPLSLECTVEGTSNPNLYWYRQAAGRGLQLLFYSVGIGQISSEVPQNLSASRPQDRQFILSSKKLLLSDSGFYLCAWSGTYNQPQHFGDGTRLSIL.

The J gene is TRBJ2-7, the V gene TRBV2; 8 bases match TRBD1. There are 13 residues in the CDR3. CDR1 SNHLY and CDR2 FYNNEI come from the germline V gene. Unmatched junction bases numbered 5, after V lost 4 bases and J lost 6 bases. The CDR3: CASSGQGAGEQYF. The CDR3 region has the DNA TGTGCCAGCAGTGGGCAGGGGGCCGGCGAGCAGTACTTC.

This rearrangement joins TRBV20-1 to TRBJ2-7; 11 positions match TRBD2. The germline V gene has CDR1 DFQATT and CDR2 SNEGSKA (reference sequence). V lost 2 bases, J lost 3 bases, and 12 bases stayed unmatched. The CDR3 covers 17 residues. The DNA of the CDR3 is TGCAGTGCTAGACGAACACCTAGCGGGAGGTCAATCTACGAGCAGTACTTC. It specifies CSARRTPSGRSIYEQYF.

Only a few counts were recorded for this clonotype. The chain employs TRBV27 and TRBJ1-6, with D unresolved. V gave up 5 bases and J gave up 14 bases, with 19 bases separating them. Germline CDR1 MNHEY, CDR2 SMNVEV (reference sequence). The CDR3 has 14 amino acids. This CDR3 reads CASSPARLDRALHF. CDR3 bases: TGTGCCAGCAGTCCAGCCAGACTGGATCGCGCCCTCCACTTT.

The J gene is TRBJ1-2, the V gene TRBV5-1; a possible D gene is TRBD1 (5 bases). CDR1 SGHRS and CDR2 YFSETQ come from the germline V gene. V lost 1 base, J lost 0 bases, and 10 bases lay in between. There are 15 residues in the CDR3. The CDR3 spells CASSLQGPANYGYTF. The CDR3 region has the DNA TGCGCCAGCAGCTTGCAGGGACCAGCTAACTATGGCTACACCTTC. Supplemented by reference TRBV5-1 and TRBJ1-2, the full variable domain reads KAGVTQTPRYLIKTRGQQVTLSCSPISGHRSVSWYQQTPGQGLQFLFEYFSETQRNKGNFPGRFSGRQFSNSRSEMNVSTLELGDSALYLCASSLQGPANYGYTFGSGTRLTVV.

The sample holds a few counts of this clonotype. The chain recombines TRBV20-1 with TRBJ1-5, with 8 bases matching TRBD1. CDR1 and CDR2 (germline): DFQATT, SNEGSKA (reference sequence). This CDR3 has 14 residues. After removal of 4 bases from V and 3 bases from J, the junction contained 5 bases not matched to a gene. CDR3 nucleotide sequence: TGCAGTGCTACCACGGGACAGGCCAATCAGCCCCAGCATTTT. Protein: CSATTGQANQPQHF.

The chain combines TRBV4-1 with TRBJ1-5, with D unresolved. This CDR3 comprises 15 residues. Germline loops: CDR1 MGHRA, CDR2 YSYEKL. V lost 4 bases, J lost 5 bases, and 15 bases lay in between. The CDR3 protein is CASSPGRGSDQPQHF. CDR3 in DNA: TGCGCCAGCAGCCCGGGTCGTGGGTCCGATCAGCCCCAGCATTTT.

CDR3 coding DNA: TGTGCCAGCAGCCCACAGAGAAGAGGGTCCGGGGAGCTGTTTTTT. Its translation is CASSPQRRGSGELFF. The V gene is TRBV7-2, the J gene TRBJ2-2; tentatively, D is TRBD2 (5 bases). V lost 5 bases and J lost 6, with 16 bases in between. Germline CDR1 is SGHTA and CDR2 is FQGNSA. CDR3 length equals 15 residues.

This rearrangement joins TRBV11-1 to TRBJ1-1, with D possibly TRBD1 on 5 matching bases. The V gene lost 5 bases and the J gene lost 6 bases, with 13 bases spanning the gap. The CDR3 loop spans 13 amino acids. Germline CDR1 reads SGHAT; CDR2 reads FQDESV (reference sequence). CDR3 bases: TGTGCCAGCAGCCTTGTGGGGGACGCTGAAGCTTTCTTT. The encoded protein is CASSLVGDAEAFF.

This clonotype was seen only a few times. This chain connects TRBV7-2 to TRBJ1-1; unclear D gene. The V gene's germline CDR1 is SGHTA and CDR2 FQGNSA. V lost 1 base to trimming and J lost 0 bases, with 9 bases between them. The CDR3 is made up of 15 amino acids. The CDR3, as DNA: TGTGCCAGCAGCTTAGTGTCAGGCATGAACACTGAAGCTTTCTTT. As protein: CASSLVSGMNTEAFF.

This clonotype has a handful of counts. The V gene is TRBV20-1, the J gene TRBJ1-5; possibly TRBD1 for D (5 bases). The CDR3 sequence is 17 residues long. The V gene lost 6 bases and the J gene lost 5 bases, with 26 bases spanning the gap. Per the germline V gene, CDR1 is DFQATT and CDR2 is SNEGSKA (reference sequence). The CDR3 region is CSAPQVLGRGVDQPQHF. In DNA, the CDR3 is TGCAGTGCCCCCCAGGTCCTGGGACGGGGAGTGGATCAGCCCCAGCATTTT.

The chain carries TRBV3-1 and TRBJ1-6; unclear D gene. Germline-derived CDR1 and CDR2 are LGHDT and YNNKEL (reference sequence). The length of the CDR3 is 16 residues. V shed 2 bases and J shed 0 bases, with 8 bases lying between them. CDR3 loop: CASSQSRSSYNSPLHF. Here the CDR3 DNA reads TGTGCCAGCAGCCAATCACGGAGCTCCTATAATTCACCCCTCCACTTT.

The chain joins TRBV12-3 or TRBV12-4 to TRBJ2-3, with D unclear. Between the trimmed V and J ends, which lost 6 bases and 3 bases, there was a span of 7 bases. The length of the CDR3 is 12 residues. CDR3 residues: CASRPGTDTQYF. DNA for the CDR3: TGTGCCAGCAGGCCTGGAACAGATACGCAGTATTTT.

The chain employs TRBV6-2 or TRBV6-3 and TRBJ1-5; D gene ambiguous. This CDR3 is 12 amino acids long. Germline CDR1 is MNHEY and CDR2 is SVGEGT. V lost 3 bases and J lost 6, with 6 bases in between. The CDR3: CASSYGVQPQHF. In DNA, the CDR3 is TGTGCCAGCAGTTATGGGGTTCAGCCCCAGCATTTT.

The chain has TRBV7-7 and TRBJ2-2; 7 bases agree with TRBD2. J lost 6 bases, V lost 7 bases, and 11 bases had no gene match. The CDR3 has 15 amino acids. Germline V CDR1 and CDR2: SSHAT, FNYEAQ (reference sequence). CDR3 region: CASIRAGRAPGELFF. In nucleotides, the CDR3 is TGTGCCAGCATCCGAGCGGGGAGGGCCCCCGGGGAGCTGTTTTTT.

The chain links TRBV19 to TRBJ2-2; 9 bases are a match to TRBD1. The CDR3 is 17 residues long. Trimming at V came to 3 bases and at J to 1 base, leaving 6 bases not matched to a gene. CDR1 and CDR2 (germline): LNHDA, SQIVND (reference sequence). DNA for the CDR3: TGTGCCAGTAGTATTGGATGGGGACAGGGGAACACCGGGGAGCTGTTTTTT. Protein product: CASSIGWGQGNTGELFF.

V and J are TRBV15 and TRBJ2-2, with TRBD2 matching over 10 bases. The V segment lost 8 bases and the J segment 7 bases; nucleotides outside the gene matches: 7. The CDR3 is 14 amino acids. The germline CDR1 and CDR2 sequences are LNHNV and YYDKDF (reference sequence). The CDR3 nucleotides read TGTGCCACCCTTAGCGGGAGGTTTAACGGGGAGCTGTTTTTT. It encodes CATLSGRFNGELFF.

The V call is TRBV6-1, the J call TRBJ1-2; 9 positions match TRBD1. CDR3 length equals 15 residues. CDR1 MNHNS and CDR2 SASEGT come from the germline V gene. With V trimmed by 6 bases and J by 4 bases, 9 bases remained unmatched. CDR3 sequence (DNA): TGTGCCAGCAGACTACCCACAGGGGGCTCCTATGGCTACACCTTC. Amino acid sequence: CASRLPTGGSYGYTF.

The gene calls are TRBV15 and TRBJ1-3, with D possibly TRBD1 on 6 matching bases. V was shortened by 5 bases and J by 4 bases, with 15 bases between the two germline ends. Germline V CDR1 and CDR2: LNHNV, YYDKDF (reference sequence). The CDR3 is made up of 15 amino acids. The CDR3 sequence: CATSLIRGAGNTIYF. The DNA of the CDR3 is TGTGCCACCAGCCTTATTAGGGGGGCGGGAAACACCATATATTTT.

This chain connects TRBV7-2 to TRBJ1-2; a possible D gene is TRBD1 (6 bases). This CDR3 has 14 amino acids. V lost 5 bases to trimming and J lost 8 bases, with 18 bases between them. Germline V CDR1 and CDR2: SGHTA, FQGNSA. The CDR3 is CASSRGAAVGGYTF. The CDR3 nucleotides read TGTGCCAGCAGCCGGGGGGCAGCGGTCGGGGGCTACACCTTC.

By proportion, this clonotype is large. The chain uses TRBV27 and TRBJ2-5; 11 positions agree with TRBD2. The V gene end was trimmed by 4 bases and the J gene end by 4 bases; junction bases not matched to a gene: 5. This CDR3 is 15 amino acids long. Germline V gene data show CDR1 as MNHEY and CDR2 as SMNVEV (reference sequence). For the CDR3, the DNA is TGTGCCAGCAGTTCCCTAGCGGGAGGAAGAGAGACCCAGTACTTC. This codes for CASSSLAGGRETQYF.

The rearrangement uses TRBV6-1 and TRBJ1-5; a weak D match, TRBD1 (5 bases). CDR3 length: 13 residues. V lost 10 bases and J 4 bases, leaving 14 bases between the germline ends. Germline V CDR1 and CDR2: MNHNS, SASEGT. The CDR3 is CATATEKNQPQHF. The CDR3 coding sequence is TGTGCCACCGCGACAGAGAAAAATCAGCCCCAGCATTTT.

The V and J genes are TRBV7-9 and TRBJ2-7; 8 nucleotides agree with TRBD2. The germline V gene has CDR1 SEHNR and CDR2 FQNEAQ (reference sequence). J gave up 0 bases and V 5 bases, and 6 bases lay outside the gene matches. The CDR3 sequence is 15 residues long. The DNA of the CDR3 is TGTGCCAGCAGCCCCGGACTAGCCGACTCCTACGAGCAGTACTTC. Translation: CASSPGLADSYEQYF. The complete variable domain, with remaining parts taken from reference TRBV7-9 and TRBJ2-7, reads DTGVSQNPRHKITKRGQNVTFRCDPISEHNRLYWYRQTLGQGPEFLTYFQNEAQLEKSRLLSDRFSAERPKGSFSTLEIQRTEQGDSAMYLCASSPGLADSYEQYFGPGTRLTVT.

This clonotype was detected only a few times. This chain connects TRBV6-2 or TRBV6-3 to TRBJ1-2; D is undetermined. V was trimmed by 0 bases and J by 8 bases, leaving 19 bases between them. Germline loops: CDR1 MNHEY, CDR2 SVGEGT. The CDR3 contains 16 residues. The CDR3 loop is CASSYSLAESPDGYTF. As DNA, the CDR3 is TGTGCCAGCAGTTACTCGTTGGCCGAATCCCCCGACGGCTACACCTTC.